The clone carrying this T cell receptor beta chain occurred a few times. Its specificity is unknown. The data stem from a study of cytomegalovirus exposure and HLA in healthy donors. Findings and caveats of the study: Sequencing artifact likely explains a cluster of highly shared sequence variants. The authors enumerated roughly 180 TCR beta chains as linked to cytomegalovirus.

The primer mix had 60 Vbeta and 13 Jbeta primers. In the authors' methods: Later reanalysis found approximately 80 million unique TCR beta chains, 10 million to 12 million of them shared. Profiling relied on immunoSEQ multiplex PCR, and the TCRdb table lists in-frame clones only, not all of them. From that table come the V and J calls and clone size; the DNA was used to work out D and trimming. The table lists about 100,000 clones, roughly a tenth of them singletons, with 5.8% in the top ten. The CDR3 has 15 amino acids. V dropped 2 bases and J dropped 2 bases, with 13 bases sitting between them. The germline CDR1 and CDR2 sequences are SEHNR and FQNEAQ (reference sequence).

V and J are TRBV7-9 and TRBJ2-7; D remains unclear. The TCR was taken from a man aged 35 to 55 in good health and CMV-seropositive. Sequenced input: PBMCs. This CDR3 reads CASSLPAADPYEQYF. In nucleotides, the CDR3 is TGTGCCAGCAGCTTACCCGCGGCCGATCCCTACGAGCAGTACTTC.